A selection of T cell receptor beta chains follows, all from one sample in a study of blood T cell repertoires in COVID-19. Libraries were prepared by immunoSEQ multiplex PCR; TCRdb keeps only in-frame clonotypes and omits some of them. The sample holds some 250,000 clones, roughly 79% seen once. The specimen was peripheral blood. These receptors were obtained from a woman of 80 years or more with COVID-19, enrolled during active disease. Each CDR3 is given with its conserved first and last residue. Fields, in order: clone size, J gene, V gene, D gene, CDR3 protein, CDR3 DNA. A D gene is named only where the DNA matches it firmly. A clone size is listed for some rows: how often the clone was seen (once, few, many), or a class if it is expanded.

size: NA; J: TRBJ1-1; V: TRBV30; D: NA; CDR3: CAWRRWTATPTTEAFF; DNA: TGTGCCTGGAGGAGATGGACAGCCACCCCGACGACTGAAGCTTTCTTT
size: NA; J: TRBJ1-2; V: TRBV6-5; D: NA; CDR3: CASKEGYYGYTF; DNA: TGTGCCAGCAAGGAGGGTTACTATGGCTACACCTTC
size: NA; J: TRBJ2-1; V: TRBV6-5; D: TRBD1; CDR3: CASSRAGQGMNEQFF; DNA: TGTGCCAGCAGCCGGGCGGGACAGGGGATGAATGAGCAGTTCTTC
size: once; J: TRBJ1-3; V: TRBV5-1; D: NA; CDR3: CASSPYPGLGNTIYF; DNA: TGCGCCAGCAGCCCCTATCCAGGATTGGGAAACACCATATATTTT
size: NA; J: TRBJ1-2; V: TRBV10-2; D: NA; CDR3: CASTTSKGVNYGYTF; DNA: TGCGCCAGCACTACATCGAAAGGGGTAAACTATGGCTACACCTTC
size: NA; J: TRBJ1-3; V: TRBV2; D: NA; CDR3: CASRAGASGNTIYF; DNA: TGTGCCAGCAGGGCGGGTGCGTCCGGAAACACCATATATTTT
size: NA; J: TRBJ1-2; V: TRBV28; D: NA; CDR3: CASRVAPYGYTF; DNA: TGTGCCAGCAGGGTTGCGCCTTATGGCTACACCTTC
size: NA; J: TRBJ2-3; V: TRBV29-1; D: TRBD1; CDR3: CSVSDRVPDTQYF; DNA: TGCAGCGTTTCGGACAGGGTCCCAGATACGCAGTATTTT
size: NA; J: TRBJ2-3; V: TRBV30; D: TRBD2; CDR3: CAFRSGTKPQYF; DNA: TGTGCCTTCCGTAGCGGGACCAAGCCGCAGTATTTT
size: NA; J: TRBJ1-3; V: TRBV3-1/TRBV3-2; D: NA; CDR3: CASSQDQYSYNTIYF; DNA: TGTGCCAGCAGCCAAGATCAGTATAGCTACAACACCATATATTTT
size: NA; J: TRBJ1-5; V: TRBV2; D: NA; CDR3: CASSEARRTGLPQHF; DNA: TGTGCCAGCAGTGAAGCGCGACGAACAGGGCTGCCCCAGCATTTT
size: once; J: TRBJ2-2; V: TRBV5-1; D: NA; CDR3: CASSPLNTPGELFF; DNA: TGCGCCAGCAGCCCGCTGAACACGCCCGGGGAGCTGTTTTTT